This T cell receptor (beta chain) was captured in a study of blood T cell repertoires in COVID-19. Study-wide context: The United States, Italy and Spain provided the acute and convalescent COVID-19 samples. Sources were T cells, B-cell-depleted T cells, or PBMCs; the material itself was cDNA or gDNA.

V gave up 4 bases and J gave up 1 base, with 18 bases separating them. This CDR3 spans 16 amino acids. The germline V gene has CDR1 SGHDT and CDR2 YYEEEE. The authors' processing: It was from reference gene primer amplification that nucleated cell counts were estimated. The data were produced by immunoSEQ multiplex PCR, yet TCRdb's version contains in-frame clones alone and is incomplete. D and trimming come from the DNA, and the V and J calls and clone size come from that table. Among under 100,000 clones, 70% to 90% were seen once, and the ten largest hold roughly 10%. Material for sequencing was peripheral blood. This clonotype originated in a woman aged 70-85 years with active or convalescent COVID-19. The chain couples TRBV5-6 to TRBJ2-7; the D gene is possibly TRBD1 (6 bases). The CDR3 nucleotides are TGTGCCAGCAGCCAGGGTTGGACAGAATGGTCCTACGAGCAGTACTTC. Translated: CASSQGWTEWSYEQYF.